This T cell receptor (beta chain) was sequenced for a study of blood T cell repertoires in COVID-19. Losses at the gene ends were 4 bases for V and 4 bases for J; bases not matched to a gene: 8. Germline V gene data show CDR1 as SGDLS and CDR2 as YYNGEE. The CDR3 covers 14 residues. The protocol was immunoSEQ multiplex PCR, while the TCRdb copy is restricted to in-frame clones and leaves out a portion. The table includes more than 200,000 clones, approximately 81% detected once. V and J are TRBV9 and TRBJ2-7, with TRBD1 identical over 7 bases. This TCR was sampled from a woman of 80 years or more with acute or convalescent COVID-19. What was sequenced was peripheral blood. CDR3 in amino acids: CASSINEGAYEQYF. The CDR3 nucleotides read TGTGCCAGCAGCATAAACGAGGGGGCTTACGAGCAGTACTTC.